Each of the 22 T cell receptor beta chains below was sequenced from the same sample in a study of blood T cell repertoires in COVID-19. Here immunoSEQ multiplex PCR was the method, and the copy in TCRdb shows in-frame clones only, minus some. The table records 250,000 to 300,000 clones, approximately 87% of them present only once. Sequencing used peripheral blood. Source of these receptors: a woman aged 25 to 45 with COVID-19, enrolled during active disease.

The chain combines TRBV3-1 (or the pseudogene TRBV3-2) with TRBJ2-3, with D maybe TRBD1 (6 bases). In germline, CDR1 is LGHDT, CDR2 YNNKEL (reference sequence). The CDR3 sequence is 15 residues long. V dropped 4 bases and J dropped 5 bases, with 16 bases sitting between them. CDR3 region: CASSRKTGRGDTQYF. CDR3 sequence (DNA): TGTGCCAGCAGCCGCAAGACAGGACGGGGAGATACGCAGTATTTT.

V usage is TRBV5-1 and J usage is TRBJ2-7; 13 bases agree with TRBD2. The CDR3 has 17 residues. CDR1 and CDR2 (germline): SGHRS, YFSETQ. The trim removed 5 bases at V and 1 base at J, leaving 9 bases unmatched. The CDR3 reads CASRPPGLAGESYEQYF. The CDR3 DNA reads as TGCGCCAGCAGACCCCCAGGACTAGCGGGGGAATCCTACGAGCAGTACTTC.

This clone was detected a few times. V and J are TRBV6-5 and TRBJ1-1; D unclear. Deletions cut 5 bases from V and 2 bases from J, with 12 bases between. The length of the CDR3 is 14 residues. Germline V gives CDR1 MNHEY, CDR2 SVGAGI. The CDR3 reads CASSRTGTNTEAFF. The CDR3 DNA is TGTGCCAGCAGTCGGACGGGAACTAACACTGAAGCTTTCTTT.

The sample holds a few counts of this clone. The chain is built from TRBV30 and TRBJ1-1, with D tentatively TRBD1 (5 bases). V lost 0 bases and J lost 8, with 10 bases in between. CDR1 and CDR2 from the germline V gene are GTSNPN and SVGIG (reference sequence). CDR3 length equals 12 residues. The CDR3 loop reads CAWSVGRDEAFF. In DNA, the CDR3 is TGTGCCTGGAGTGTAGGGCGGGACGAAGCTTTCTTT.

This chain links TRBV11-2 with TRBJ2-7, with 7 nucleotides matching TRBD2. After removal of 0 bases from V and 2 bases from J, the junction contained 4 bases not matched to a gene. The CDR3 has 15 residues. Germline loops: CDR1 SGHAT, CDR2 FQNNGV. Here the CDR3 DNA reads TGTGCCAGCAGCTTAGAGGCGGGGAGGGCCTACGAGCAGTACTTC. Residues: CASSLEAGRAYEQYF.

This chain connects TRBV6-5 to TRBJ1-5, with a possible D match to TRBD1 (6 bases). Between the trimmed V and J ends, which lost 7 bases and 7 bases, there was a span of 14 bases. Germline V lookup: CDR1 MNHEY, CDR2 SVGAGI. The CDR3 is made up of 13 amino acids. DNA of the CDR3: TGTGCCAGCATGAGGGGGACGGTACAGCCCCAGCATTTT. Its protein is CASMRGTVQPQHF.

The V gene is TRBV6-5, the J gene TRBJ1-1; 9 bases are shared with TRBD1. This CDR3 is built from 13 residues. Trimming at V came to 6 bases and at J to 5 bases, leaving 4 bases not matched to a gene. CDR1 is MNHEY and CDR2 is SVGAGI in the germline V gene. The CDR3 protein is CASSLDRGTEAFF. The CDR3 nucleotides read TGTGCCAGCAGCCTCGACAGGGGGACTGAAGCTTTCTTT.

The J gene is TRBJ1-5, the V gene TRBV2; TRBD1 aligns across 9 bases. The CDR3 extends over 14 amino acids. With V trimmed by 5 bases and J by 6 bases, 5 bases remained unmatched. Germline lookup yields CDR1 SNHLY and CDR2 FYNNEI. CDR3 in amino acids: CASSRTGVSQPQHF. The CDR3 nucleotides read TGTGCCAGCAGTAGGACAGGGGTGAGTCAGCCCCAGCATTTT.

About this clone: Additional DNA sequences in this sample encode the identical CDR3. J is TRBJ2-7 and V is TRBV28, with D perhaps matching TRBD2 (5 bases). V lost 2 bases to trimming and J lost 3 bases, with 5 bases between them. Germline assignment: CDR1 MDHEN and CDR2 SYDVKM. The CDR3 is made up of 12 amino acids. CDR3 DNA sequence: TGTGCCAGCAGTTTAGGGAGCTACGAGCAGTACTTC. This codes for CASSLGSYEQYF. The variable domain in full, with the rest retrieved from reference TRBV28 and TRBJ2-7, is DVKVTQSSRYLVKRTGEKVFLECVQDMDHENMFWYRQDPGLGLRLIYFSYDVKMKEKGDIPEGYSVSREKKERFSLILESASTNQTSMYLCASSLGSYEQYFGPGTRLTVT.

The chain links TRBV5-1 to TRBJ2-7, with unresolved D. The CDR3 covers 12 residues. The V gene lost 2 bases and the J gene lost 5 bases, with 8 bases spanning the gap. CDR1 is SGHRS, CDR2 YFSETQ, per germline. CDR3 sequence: CASSFFGDEQYF. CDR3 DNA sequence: TGCGCCAGCAGCTTCTTCGGAGACGAGCAGTACTTC.

CDR3 sequence reads: CASSQDPVSGNTIYF. The CDR3 DNA follows: TGCGCCAGCAGCCAAGATCCTGTCTCTGGAAACACCATATATTTT. V and J are TRBV4-1 and TRBJ1-3; no clear D. The CDR3 spans 15 residues. V was shortened by 0 bases and J by 0 bases, with 6 bases between the two germline ends. Germline V gives CDR1 MGHRA, CDR2 YSYEKL.

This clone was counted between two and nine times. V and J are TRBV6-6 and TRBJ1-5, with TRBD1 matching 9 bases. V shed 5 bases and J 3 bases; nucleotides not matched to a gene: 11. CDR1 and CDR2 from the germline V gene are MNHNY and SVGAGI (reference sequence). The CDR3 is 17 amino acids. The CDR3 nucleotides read TGTGCCAGCAGTCGAACTAGCGGGACAGGGCTCAATCAGCCCCAGCATTTT. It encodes CASSRTSGTGLNQPQHF.

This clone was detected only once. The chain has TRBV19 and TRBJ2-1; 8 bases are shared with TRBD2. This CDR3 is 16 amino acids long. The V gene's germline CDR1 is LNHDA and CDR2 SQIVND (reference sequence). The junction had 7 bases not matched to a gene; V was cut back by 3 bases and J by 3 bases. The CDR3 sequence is CASSMMAGGLYNEQFF. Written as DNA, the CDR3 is TGTGCCAGTAGTATGATGGCGGGGGGCCTCTACAATGAGCAGTTCTTC.

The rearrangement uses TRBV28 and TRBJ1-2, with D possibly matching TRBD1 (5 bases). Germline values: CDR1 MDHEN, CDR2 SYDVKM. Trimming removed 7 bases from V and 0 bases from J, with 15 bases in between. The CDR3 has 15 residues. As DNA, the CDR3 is TGTGCCAGCACCCTCGGAGGGGCAGCTAACTATGGCTACACCTTC. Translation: CASTLGGAANYGYTF.

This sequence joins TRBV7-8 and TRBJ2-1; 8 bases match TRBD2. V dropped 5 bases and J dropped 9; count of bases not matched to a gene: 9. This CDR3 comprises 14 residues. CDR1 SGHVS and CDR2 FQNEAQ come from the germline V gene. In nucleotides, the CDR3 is TGTGCCAGCAGCCCGAGGACTAGCCTCAGTGAGCAGTTCTTC. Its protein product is CASSPRTSLSEQFF.

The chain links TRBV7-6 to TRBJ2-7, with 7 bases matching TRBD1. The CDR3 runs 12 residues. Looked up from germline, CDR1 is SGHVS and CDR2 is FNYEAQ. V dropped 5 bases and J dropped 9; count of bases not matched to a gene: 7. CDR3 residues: CASSGQERGQYF. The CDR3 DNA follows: TGTGCCAGCAGCGGACAGGAGAGGGGGCAGTACTTC.

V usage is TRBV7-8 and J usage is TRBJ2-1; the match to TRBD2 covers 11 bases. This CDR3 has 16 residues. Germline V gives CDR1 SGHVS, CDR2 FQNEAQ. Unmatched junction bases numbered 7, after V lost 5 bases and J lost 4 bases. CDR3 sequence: CASSVMTSGVYNEQFF. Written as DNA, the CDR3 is TGTGCCAGCAGCGTAATGACTAGCGGGGTTTACAATGAGCAGTTCTTC.

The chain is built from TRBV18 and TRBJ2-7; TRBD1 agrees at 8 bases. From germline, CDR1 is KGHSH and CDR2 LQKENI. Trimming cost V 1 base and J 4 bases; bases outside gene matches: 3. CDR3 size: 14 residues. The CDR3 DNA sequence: TGTGCCAGCTCACCACGGAGGACAGGGTACGAGCAGTACTTC. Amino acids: CASSPRRTGYEQYF. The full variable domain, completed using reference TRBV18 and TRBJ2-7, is NAGVMQNPRHLVRRRGQEARLRCSPMKGHSHVYWYRQLPEEGLKFMVYLQKENIIDESGMPKERFSAEFPKEGPSILRIQQVVRGDSAAYFCASSPRRTGYEQYFGPGTRLTVT.

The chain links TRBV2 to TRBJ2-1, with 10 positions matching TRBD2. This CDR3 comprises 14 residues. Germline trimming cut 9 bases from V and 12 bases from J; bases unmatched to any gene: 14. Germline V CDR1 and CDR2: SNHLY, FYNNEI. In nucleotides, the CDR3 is TGTGCCAGTTGTCTCAGCGGGGGGGCTCTCACGCAGTTCTTC. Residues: CASCLSGGALTQFF.

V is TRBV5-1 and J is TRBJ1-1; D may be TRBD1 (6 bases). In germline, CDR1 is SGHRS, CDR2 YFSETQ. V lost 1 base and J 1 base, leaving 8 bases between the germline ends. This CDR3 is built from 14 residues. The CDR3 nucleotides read TGCGCCAGCAGCTTGCCGGGACAGAACACTGAAGCTTTCTTT. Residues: CASSLPGQNTEAFF.

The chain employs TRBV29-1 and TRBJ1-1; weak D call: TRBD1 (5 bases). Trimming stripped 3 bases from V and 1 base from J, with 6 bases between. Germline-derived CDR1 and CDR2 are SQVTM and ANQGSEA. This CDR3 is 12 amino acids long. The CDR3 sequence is CSVDQGNTEAFF. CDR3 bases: TGCAGCGTTGATCAGGGGAACACTGAAGCTTTCTTT.

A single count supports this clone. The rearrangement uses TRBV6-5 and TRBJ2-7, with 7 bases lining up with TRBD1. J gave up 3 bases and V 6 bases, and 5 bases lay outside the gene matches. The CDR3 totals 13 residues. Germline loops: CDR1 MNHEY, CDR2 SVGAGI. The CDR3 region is CASRGTANYEQYF. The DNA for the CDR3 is TGTGCCAGCAGGGGGACAGCAAACTACGAGCAGTACTTC.